The sequence of this T cell receptor beta chain was determined in a study of CXCR3-negative and CXCR3-positive naive CD8 T cells. Overall study results and limits: Comparison of naive cells showed more hydrophobic TRB CDR3s in CXCR3-positive than in CXCR3-negative naive cells. Across naive subsets, surface CD5 expression was comparable, and TCR strength was inferred from properties of the TRB CDR3.

Germline CDR1 reads SEHNR; CDR2 reads FQNEAQ (reference sequence). The CDR3 is 12 amino acids. Note on this clonotype: Its antigen is not identified.

Carrying UMI labels, the TRB cDNA libraries were prepared through 5' RACE. For each CDR3 protein, TCRdb gives one entry from its re-call of the 5' RACE reads, without DNA. This sample's table has around 63,000 distinct CDR3 sequences. This receptor was taken from a human donor in good health. Some clones in this sample may be carry-over from other donors' samples. The source material was naive CXCR3+ CD8+ T cells from blood. Subset reported: CD45RO-CCR7+CD27+CD95- naive CD8+ T cells expressing CXCR3 (TNR3+). This sequence joins TRBV7-9 and TRBJ2-7; TCRdb calls TRBD1, which cannot be checked without DNA. The CDR3 loop is CASSRTGYEQYF.